This TCR beta chain was sequenced for a study of monozygotic twins with inflammatory bowel disease. Overall study findings and caveats: Fewer clonotypes were shared with others by IBD patients than by healthy twins, especially with disease activity.

Template-switch reactions added UMIs with a 6-nucleotide sample barcode. Two nested PCRs, run for about 16 and 10 cycles, were applied to TCRalpha and TCRbeta cDNA. Reanalyzing the 5' RACE reads, TCRdb keeps one entry per CDR3 protein, without DNA. The sample's table shows approximately 390,000 distinct CDR3 sequences. Researchers collected approximately 2.5 ml of blood per donor. The CDR3 spans 14 residues. The germline V gene has CDR1 SGDLS and CDR2 YYNGEE. As to this clonotype: What it binds is not known.

The chain is built from TRBV9 and TRBJ2-7; the TCRdb call, TRBD1, lacks DNA for checking. The receptor was isolated from a human donor with ulcerative colitis or Crohn's disease, or a healthy co-twin of an affected twin (not recorded which). The sequenced sample was blood. This CDR3 is CASSVGDRDYEQYF.